The sequence of this T cell receptor (beta chain) was determined in a study of T cells in women clearing cervical HPV infection. On the study more broadly: Controls were women whose single incident HPV16 infection cleared within 12 months without precancer or cancer. Study conclusions and caveats: Associations may precede or follow infection; HPV-specific or memory T cells were not isolated.

On this clone itself: Its specificity is unknown.

Libraries were prepared by immunoSEQ multiplex PCR; TCRdb keeps only in-frame clonotypes and omits some of them. The sample has 20,000 or so clones. Input material: blood buffy coat. The clonotype was recovered from a woman between 18 and 70 years old with a cervical HPV16 infection that either progressed to CIN3+ or cleared (not recorded which).

The part of the CDR3 DNA that was read is TGCAGTGCTAGGACTAGCGTAGCCACCGGGGAG. Its translation is CSARTSVATGE. In full, the CDR3 reads CSARTSVATGELFF. The J gene is TRBJ2-2, the V gene TRBV20-1; 8 bases align to TRBD2. The sequence runs out 3 residues before the end of the CDR3; the remainder is reconstructed from the germline J gene. This CDR3 is built from 14 residues. V was pared by 3 bases and J by 4 bases, with 4 bases of the junction left unmatched. The V gene's germline CDR1 is DFQATT and CDR2 SNEGSKA (reference sequence).